The sequence of this T cell receptor (beta chain) was determined in a study of PD-1 blockade in classical Hodgkin lymphoma. Study results and limitations: Patients were excluded if nivolumab began under 1 year after ASCT (the autologous transplant). Why repertoires differed is undefined; disease activity or prior therapy possibly contributed. Newly diagnosed patients reportedly trailed healthy donors in baseline TCR diversity.

The CDR3 extends over 13 amino acids. The germline V gene encodes CDR1 SEHNR and CDR2 FQNEAQ (reference sequence). Trimming took off 8 bases at V and 2 bases at J, with 12 bases between the two ends. Profiled with immunoSEQ multiplex PCR; TCRdb holds only in-frame clones, not every one. The sample has about 93,000 clones; more than 70% are singletons. In regard to this clone: Its matching antigen is unknown.

The time point is: cycle 4 day 1 (C4D1), after less than seven weeks of nivolumab. Relapse after autologous stem cell transplantation occurred in every patient, and brentuximab vedotin exposure varied. This sequence originates from a human donor with classical Hodgkin lymphoma. This sequence joins TRBV7-9 and TRBJ1-1, with D hard to call. The sequenced sample was peripheral blood mononuclear cells (PBMCs), obtained before the fourth cycle of nivolumab. The CDR3, as DNA: TGTGCCAGCGGGGTACAGATAAACACTGAAGCTTTCTTT. This codes for CASGVQINTEAFF.